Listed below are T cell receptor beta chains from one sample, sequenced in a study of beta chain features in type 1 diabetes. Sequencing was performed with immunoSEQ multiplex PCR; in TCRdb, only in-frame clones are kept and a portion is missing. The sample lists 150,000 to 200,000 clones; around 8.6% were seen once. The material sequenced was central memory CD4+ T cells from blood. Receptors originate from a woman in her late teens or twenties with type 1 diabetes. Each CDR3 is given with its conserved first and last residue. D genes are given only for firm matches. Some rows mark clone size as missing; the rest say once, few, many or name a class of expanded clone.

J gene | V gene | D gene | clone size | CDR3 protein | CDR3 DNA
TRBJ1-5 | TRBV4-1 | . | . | CASSQDRRSNQPQHF | TGCGCCAGCAGCCAAGATCGGAGGAGTAATCAGCCCCAGCATTTT
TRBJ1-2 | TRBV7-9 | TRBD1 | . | CASRGGGSYGYTF | TGTGCCAGCAGAGGAGGGGGCAGCTATGGCTACACCTTC
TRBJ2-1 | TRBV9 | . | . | CASSVVSTYNEQFF | TGTGCCAGCAGCGTAGTTAGCACCTACAATGAGCAGTTCTTC
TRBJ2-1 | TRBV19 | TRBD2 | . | CASTIMAGGNEQFF | TGTGCCAGTACCATCATGGCGGGGGGCAATGAGCAGTTCTTC
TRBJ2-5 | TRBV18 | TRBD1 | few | CASSPRQGETQYF | TGTGCCAGCTCACCACGACAGGGGGAGACCCAGTACTTC
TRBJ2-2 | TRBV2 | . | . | CASSLGGADGELFF | TGTGCCAGCAGTCTGGGGGGGGCCGACGGGGAGCTGTTTTTT
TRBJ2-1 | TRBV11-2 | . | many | CASSSGTGSYNEQFF | TGTGCCAGCAGCTCCGGGACTGGCTCCTACAATGAGCAGTTCTTC
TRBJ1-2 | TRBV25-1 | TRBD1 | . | CASSDPGTGKGGYTF | TGTGCCAGCAGTGATCCCGGGACAGGGAAGGGGGGCTACACCTTC
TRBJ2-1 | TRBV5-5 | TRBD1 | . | CASSFQTGNYNEQFF | TGTGCCAGCAGCTTCCAGACAGGGAACTACAATGAGCAGTTCTTC
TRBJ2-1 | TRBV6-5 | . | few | CASSAETGSYNEQFF | TGTGCCAGCAGTGCGGAGACAGGCTCCTACAATGAGCAGTTCTTC
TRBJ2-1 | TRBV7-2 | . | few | CASSPRTIDEQFF | TGTGCCAGCAGCCCCCGGACTATCGATGAGCAGTTCTTC
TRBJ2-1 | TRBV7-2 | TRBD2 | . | CASSPHSGGKNEQFF | TGTGCCAGCAGCCCACATAGCGGGGGGAAAAATGAGCAGTTCTTC
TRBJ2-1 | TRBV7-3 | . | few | CASSPTSSDYNEQFF | TGTGCCAGCAGCCCGACTAGTTCTGACTACAATGAGCAGTTCTTC
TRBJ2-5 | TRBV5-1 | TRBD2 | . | CASSYSSGRSETQYF | TGCGCCAGCAGTTACTCTAGCGGGAGATCGGAGACCCAGTACTTC
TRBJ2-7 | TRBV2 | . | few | CATKDISYEQYF | TGTGCCACGAAGGACATCTCCTACGAGCAGTACTTC
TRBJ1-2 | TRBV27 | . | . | CASSSNQGIYGYTF | TGTGCCAGCAGTTCGAATCAGGGAATCTACGGCTACACCTTC
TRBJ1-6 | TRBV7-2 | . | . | CASSLDSSSYNSPLHF | TGTGCCAGCAGCTTGGACTCGAGCTCCTATAATTCACCCCTCCACTTT
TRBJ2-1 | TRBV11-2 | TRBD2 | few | CASSLRGLAGDNEQFF | TGTGCCAGCAGCCTAAGGGGACTAGCGGGGGACAATGAGCAGTTCTTC
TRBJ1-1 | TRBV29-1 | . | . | CSVEDSGTVNTEAFF | TGCAGCGTTGAAGATTCGGGGACTGTTAACACTGAAGCTTTCTTT
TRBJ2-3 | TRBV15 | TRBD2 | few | CATSFRRGGPSTDTQYF | TGTGCCACCAGCTTTCGCCGGGGGGGCCCTAGCACAGATACGCAGTATTTT
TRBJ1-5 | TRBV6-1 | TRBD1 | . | CASKAGQGAGQPQHF | TGTGCCAGCAAAGCGGGACAGGGGGCAGGTCAGCCCCAGCATTTT
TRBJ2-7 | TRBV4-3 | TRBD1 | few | CASSQDPRDRVYEQYF | TGCGCCAGCAGCCAAGATCCAAGGGACAGGGTATACGAGCAGTACTTC
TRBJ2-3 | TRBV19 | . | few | CASSISFRQGQDTQYF | TGTGCCAGTAGTATATCGTTTCGGCAGGGGCAAGATACGCAGTATTTT
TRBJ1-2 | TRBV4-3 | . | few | CASSQDRRRFSNYGYTF | TGCGCCAGCAGCCAAGATCGGAGAAGGTTTTCTAACTATGGCTACACCTTC
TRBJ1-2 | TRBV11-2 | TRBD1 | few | CASSFNRDSYYGYTF | TGTGCCAGCAGCTTTAACCGGGACAGCTACTATGGCTACACCTTC
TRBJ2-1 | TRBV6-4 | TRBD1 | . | CASSDPGQGRDEQFF | TGTGCCAGCAGTGACCCGGGACAGGGGAGGGATGAGCAGTTCTTC
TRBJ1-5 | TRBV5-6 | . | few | CASSFRRGNQPQHF | TGTGCCAGCAGCTTCCGCAGGGGCAATCAGCCCCAGCATTTT
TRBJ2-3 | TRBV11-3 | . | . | CASSQTNTDTQYF | TGTGCCAGCAGTCAGACTAACACAGATACGCAGTATTTT
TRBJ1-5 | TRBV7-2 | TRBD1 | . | CASSLVAGGEGQPQHF | TGTGCCAGCAGCTTAGTGGCAGGGGGCGAGGGTCAGCCCCAGCATTTT
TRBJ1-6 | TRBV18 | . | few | CASSPFGDNSPLHF | TGTGCCAGCTCACCGTTCGGGGATAATTCACCCCTCCACTTT
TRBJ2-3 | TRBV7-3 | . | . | CASSLRGGRGYTDTQYF | TGTGCCAGCAGCCTCAGAGGGGGGCGGGGGTACACAGATACGCAGTATTTT
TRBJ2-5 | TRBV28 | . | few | CAIRRAGETQYF | TGTGCCATCCGTCGGGCAGGGGAGACCCAGTACTTC
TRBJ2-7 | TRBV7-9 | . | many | CASSLAEGQYF | TGTGCCAGCAGCTTAGCCGAGGGGCAGTACTTC
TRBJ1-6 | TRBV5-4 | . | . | CASSQDRSSPLHF | TGTGCCAGCAGCCAAGATCGGAGTTCACCCCTCCACTTT
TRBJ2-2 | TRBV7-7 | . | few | CASSLGRQINTGELFF | TGTGCCAGCAGCTTAGGTCGTCAGATTAACACCGGGGAGCTGTTTTTT
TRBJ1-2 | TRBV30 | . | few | CAWRANAGARSYGYTF | TGTGCCTGGAGGGCGAACGCGGGGGCTCGAAGCTATGGCTACACCTTC
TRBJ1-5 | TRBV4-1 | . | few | CASSQGQSANQPQHF | TGCGCCAGCAGCCAAGGACAGTCTGCAAATCAGCCCCAGCATTTT
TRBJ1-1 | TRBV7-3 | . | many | CASSLQGYTEAFF | TGTGCCAGCAGCTTACAGGGGTACACTGAAGCTTTCTTT